A selection of T cell receptor beta chains follows, all from one sample in a study of T cells in Graves' hyperthyroidism and ophthalmopathy. Each CDR3 protein gets one entry after TCRdb re-called the multiplex PCR reads with MiXCR. The sample yields over 300,000 distinct CDR3 sequences, 11% to 15% seen once. Sequencing was carried out using blood. All receptors derive from a woman aged 60 to 75 with Graves' hyperthyroidism. Both conserved end residues are part of each CDR3. The D gene is left open where the match is weak. Clone size appears in some rows only: once, few, many, or a class for an expanded clone.

d_call: -; v_call: TRBV19; j_call: TRBJ1-2; clone_size: few; cdr3_nt: TGTGCCAGTAGTATCGACGGGGTAAACTATGGCTACACCTTC; cdr3_aa: CASSIDGVNYGYTF
d_call: -; v_call: TRBV3-1; j_call: TRBJ2-2; clone_size: many; cdr3_nt: TGTGCCAGCAGCCGACTAGGAGGGGTGGGCACCGGGGAGCTGTTTTTT; cdr3_aa: CASSRLGGVGTGELFF
d_call: -; v_call: TRBV10-1; j_call: TRBJ2-7; clone_size: many; cdr3_nt: TGCGCCAGCAGTGACACGGCAGGAGCCTCCTACGAGCAGTACTTC; cdr3_aa: CASSDTAGASYEQYF
d_call: -; v_call: TRBV2; j_call: TRBJ1-1; clone_size: many; cdr3_nt: TGTGCCAGCAACCCTCTCGGCAGGAACACTGAAGCTTTCTTT; cdr3_aa: CASNPLGRNTEAFF
d_call: -; v_call: TRBV3-1; j_call: TRBJ2-3; clone_size: -; cdr3_nt: TGTGCCAGCAGCCCTATGACTAGCACAGATACGCAGTATTTT; cdr3_aa: CASSPMTSTDTQYF
d_call: TRBD1; v_call: TRBV6-1; j_call: TRBJ1-4; clone_size: few; cdr3_nt: TGTGCCAGTTCGACAGGGTTGAATGAAAAACTGTTTTTT; cdr3_aa: CASSTGLNEKLFF
d_call: TRBD2; v_call: TRBV11-2; j_call: TRBJ2-3; clone_size: many; cdr3_nt: TGTGCCTCTAGCGGGAGGATGTCAGATACGCAGTATTTT; cdr3_aa: CASSGRMSDTQYF
d_call: -; v_call: TRBV5-1; j_call: TRBJ2-1; clone_size: -; cdr3_nt: TGCGCCAGCGGCCTCGATACAATGAACAATGAGCAGTTCTTC; cdr3_aa: CASGLDTMNNEQFF
d_call: -; v_call: TRBV5-4; j_call: TRBJ2-3; clone_size: few; cdr3_nt: TGTGCCAGCAGCTTCGACGAGAAGCACACAGATACGCAGTATTTT; cdr3_aa: CASSFDEKHTDTQYF
d_call: -; v_call: TRBV2; j_call: TRBJ1-2; clone_size: many; cdr3_nt: TGTGCCAGCAGTGAGGGTCTCCGGGACTCCTATGGCTACACCTTC; cdr3_aa: CASSEGLRDSYGYTF
d_call: TRBD2; v_call: TRBV5-1; j_call: TRBJ2-1; clone_size: -; cdr3_nt: TGCACCAGCAGCTTCGCGGCGGGAGTATCCTACAATGAGCAGTTCTTC; cdr3_aa: CTSSFAAGVSYNEQFF
d_call: -; v_call: TRBV6-2/TRBV6-3; j_call: TRBJ1-2; clone_size: -; cdr3_nt: TGTGCCAGCATCGCTTTCCCCGGGCAGGGTAATGGCTACACCTTC; cdr3_aa: CASIAFPGQGNGYTF
d_call: -; v_call: TRBV5-4; j_call: TRBJ2-4; clone_size: many; cdr3_nt: TGTGCCAGCAGCCCCGCCGGGAGCCCAAACATTCAGTACTTC; cdr3_aa: CASSPAGSPNIQYF
d_call: TRBD1; v_call: TRBV28; j_call: TRBJ2-3; clone_size: many; cdr3_nt: TGTGCCAGCAGTTTATTGGGGACAGGGGGTGAGGATACGCAGTATTTT; cdr3_aa: CASSLLGTGGEDTQYF
d_call: TRBD2; v_call: TRBV25-1; j_call: TRBJ2-1; clone_size: many; cdr3_nt: TGTGCCAGCAGTCGACCCCCCACAGCTAGCGGGACTACCCGCCCCGATGAGCAGTTCTTC; cdr3_aa: CASSRPPTASGTTRPDEQFF
d_call: -; v_call: TRBV12-3/TRBV12-4; j_call: TRBJ1-3; clone_size: many; cdr3_nt: TGTGCCAGCAGTTTCGCAGTTAACTCTGGAAACACCATATATTTT; cdr3_aa: CASSFAVNSGNTIYF
d_call: TRBD2; v_call: TRBV5-6; j_call: TRBJ2-1; clone_size: -; cdr3_nt: TGTGCCAGCAGCTCCGGACTAGCGGGAGCGGGGGAGCAGTTCTTC; cdr3_aa: CASSSGLAGAGEQFF
d_call: TRBD1; v_call: TRBV20-1; j_call: TRBJ2-6; clone_size: -; cdr3_nt: TGCAGTGCTAGGACGACAGGGGGCTCTGGGGCCAACGTCCTGACTTTC; cdr3_aa: CSARTTGGSGANVLTF
d_call: -; v_call: TRBV4-1; j_call: TRBJ2-1; clone_size: many; cdr3_nt: TGCGCCAGCAGCCGCACAGGCCCCTACACCTTAAGGAGCTCCTACAATGAGCAGTTCTTC; cdr3_aa: CASSRTGPYTLRSSYNEQFF
d_call: TRBD1; v_call: TRBV4-1; j_call: TRBJ1-1; clone_size: many; cdr3_nt: TGCGCCAGCAGCTCCTCGTGGACAGGGGTTCTCACTGAAGCTTTCTTT; cdr3_aa: CASSSSWTGVLTEAFF
d_call: -; v_call: TRBV18; j_call: TRBJ2-7; clone_size: many; cdr3_nt: TGTGCCAGCTCACCCGATGGAGTGGCAGGCGAGCAGTACTTC; cdr3_aa: CASSPDGVAGEQYF
d_call: TRBD1; v_call: TRBV24-1; j_call: TRBJ1-1; clone_size: -; cdr3_nt: TGTGCCACCAGTGATTCTTGGACAGGGTTTGCTTTCTTT; cdr3_aa: CATSDSWTGFAFF
d_call: -; v_call: TRBV12-3/TRBV12-4; j_call: TRBJ1-5; clone_size: many; cdr3_nt: TGTGCCAGCAGTTTCTCTTCAGGGAATCAGCCCCAGCATTTT; cdr3_aa: CASSFSSGNQPQHF
d_call: -; v_call: TRBV4-1; j_call: TRBJ1-4; clone_size: many; cdr3_nt: TGCGCCAGCAGCCCTTGGGGGGCAACTAATGAAAAACTGTTTTTT; cdr3_aa: CASSPWGATNEKLFF
d_call: TRBD1; v_call: TRBV6-1; j_call: TRBJ2-5; clone_size: few; cdr3_nt: TGTGCCAGCAAGGCAGGGGGTGGAGAGACCCAGTACTTC; cdr3_aa: CASKAGGGETQYF
d_call: -; v_call: TRBV7-6; j_call: TRBJ2-7; clone_size: many; cdr3_nt: TGTGCCAGTTCGCTCCGAGGCGGGAGGAACAGGGGCGACGAGCAGTACTTC; cdr3_aa: CASSLRGGRNRGDEQYF
d_call: TRBD2; v_call: TRBV7-6; j_call: TRBJ2-7; clone_size: -; cdr3_nt: TGTGCCAGCAGCTTAGGAACGGGACTAGCGGGAGTTAACTCCTACGAGCAGTACTTC; cdr3_aa: CASSLGTGLAGVNSYEQYF
d_call: -; v_call: TRBV6-1; j_call: TRBJ2-7; clone_size: few; cdr3_nt: TGTGCCAGCAGTTTCAGCGGGCTGGAGTACGAGCAGTACTTC; cdr3_aa: CASSFSGLEYEQYF
d_call: -; v_call: TRBV30; j_call: TRBJ1-1; clone_size: many; cdr3_nt: TGTGCCTGGAGTCGGGGGGAGGGGAACACTGAAGCTTTCTTT; cdr3_aa: CAWSRGEGNTEAFF
d_call: -; v_call: TRBV20-1; j_call: TRBJ2-3; clone_size: many; cdr3_nt: TGCAGTGCTAGAGCCGGTCTGGAGCAGGGGTACACAGATACGCAGTATTTT; cdr3_aa: CSARAGLEQGYTDTQYF
d_call: TRBD1; v_call: TRBV3-1; j_call: TRBJ1-1; clone_size: -; cdr3_nt: TGTGCCAGCAGCCAGCGGGACAGCCACACTGAAGCTTTCTTT; cdr3_aa: CASSQRDSHTEAFF